The rows below give T cell receptor beta chains drawn from one sample of a study of blood T cell repertoires in COVID-19. Clones were read by immunoSEQ multiplex PCR, and TCRdb kept only the in-frame ones, dropping some. The repertoire holds some 350,000 clones, with 88% as singletons. The specimen was peripheral blood. The origin of the receptors is a woman between 70 and 85 years old with COVID-19, enrolled during active disease. Each CDR3 is given with its conserved first and last residue. The order of the fields is CDR3 DNA, CDR3 protein, J gene, clone size, D gene, V gene, CDR3 length. The D gene is left open where the match is weak. The listing skips clone size in some rows; elsewhere it reads once, few, many or a size class.

TGTGCCACTACGGACAGCTTTTATCAGCCCCAGCATTTT CATTDSFYQPQHF TRBJ1-5 - - TRBV28 13
TGCGCCAGCAGCCCATCCGAGGGGTTTCAGGGGGGCTACACCTTC CASSPSEGFQGGYTF TRBJ1-2 - - TRBV4-3 15
TGCGCCAGCAGCCAAGGACAGGGGGGGAGCTATGGCTACACCTTC CASSQGQGGSYGYTF TRBJ1-2 - TRBD1 TRBV4-1 15
TGTGCCTGGAGTGTGACGGGTAATCAGCCCCAGCATTTT CAWSVTGNQPQHF TRBJ1-5 - - TRBV30 13
TGTGCCAGCAGCGTAGCTAACGGGGGCACAGATACGCAGTATTTT CASSVANGGTDTQYF TRBJ2-3 - - TRBV9 15
TGTGCTAGTGGTCCCCGGACAGGGGAGGGCACTGAAGCTTTCTTT CASGPRTGEGTEAFF TRBJ1-1 - TRBD1 TRBV12-5 15
TGTGCCACGAAGACAGAATCCTACAATGAGCAGTTCTTC CATKTESYNEQFF TRBJ2-1 - - TRBV2 13
TGTGCCAGCAGCTTTACTAGCGGGGTGGTTATAGAGACCCAGTACTTC CASSFTSGVVIETQYF TRBJ2-5 - TRBD2 TRBV11-2 16
TGTGCCAGCAGCCCCCCGCCACCAGGTCTCACAGATACGCAGTATTTT CASSPPPPGLTDTQYF TRBJ2-3 - - TRBV7-9 16
TGTGCCAGCAGTAAGGACAGTACCTACGAGCAGTACTTC CASSKDSTYEQYF TRBJ2-7 - - TRBV28 13
TGTGCCAGCAGTTCCGGGCAGGGCTACACTGAAGCTTTCTTT CASSSGQGYTEAFF TRBJ1-1 - - TRBV6-5 14
TGTGCCAGTAGTATAGTTGGACAGGGAAGTAGCAATCAGCCCCAGCATTTT CASSIVGQGSSNQPQHF TRBJ1-5 - TRBD1 TRBV19 17
TGTGCCAGCAGTGTCAGCACCGGGGAGCTGTTTTTT CASSVSTGELFF TRBJ2-2 - - TRBV2 12
TGTGCCAGCAGCAAAGGACTTGGGACAGGGAATCGAAACACCATATATTTT CASSKGLGTGNRNTIYF TRBJ1-3 - - TRBV21-1 17
TGCAGGCTAGGGGAAGGCACTGAAGCTTTCTTT CRLGEGTEAFF TRBJ1-1 once - TRBV20-1 11
TGCGCCAGCAGCCAAAGAGAATATAGCAATCAGCCCCAGCATTTT CASSQREYSNQPQHF TRBJ1-5 - - TRBV4-1 15